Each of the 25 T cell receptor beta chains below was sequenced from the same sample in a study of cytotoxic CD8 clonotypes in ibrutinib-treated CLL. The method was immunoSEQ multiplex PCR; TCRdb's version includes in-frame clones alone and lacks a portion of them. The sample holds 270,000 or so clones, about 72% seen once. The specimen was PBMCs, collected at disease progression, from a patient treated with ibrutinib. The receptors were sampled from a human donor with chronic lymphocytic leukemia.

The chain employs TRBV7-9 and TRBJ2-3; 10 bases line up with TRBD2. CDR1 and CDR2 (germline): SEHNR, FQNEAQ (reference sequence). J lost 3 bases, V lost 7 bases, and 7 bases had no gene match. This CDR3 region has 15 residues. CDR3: CASTSSGGGTDTQYF. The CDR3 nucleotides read TGTGCCAGCACCTCTAGCGGGGGTGGAACAGATACGCAGTATTTT. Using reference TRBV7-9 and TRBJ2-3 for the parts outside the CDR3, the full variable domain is DTGVSQNPRHKITKRGQNVTFRCDPISEHNRLYWYRQTLGQGPEFLTYFQNEAQLEKSRLLSDRFSAERPKGSFSTLEIQRTEQGDSAMYLCASTSSGGGTDTQYFGPGTRLTVL.

For the CDR3, the DNA is TGTGCCAGCAGTGTACACCGGGACAGGGGAACTAATGAAAAACTGTTTTTT. Its translation is CASSVHRDRGTNEKLFF. This rearrangement joins TRBV27 to TRBJ1-4, with TRBD1 identical over 10 bases. The V gene's germline CDR1 is MNHEY and CDR2 SMNVEV (reference sequence). The CDR3 is 17 residues long. Trimming removed 5 bases from V and 1 base from J; junction bases left unmatched: 7.

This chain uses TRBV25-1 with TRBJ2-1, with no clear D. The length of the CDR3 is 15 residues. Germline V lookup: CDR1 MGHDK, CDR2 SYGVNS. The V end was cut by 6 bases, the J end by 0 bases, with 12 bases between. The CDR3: CASSLHYGSYNEQFF. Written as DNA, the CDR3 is TGTGCCAGCAGCCTCCACTACGGCTCCTACAATGAGCAGTTCTTC.

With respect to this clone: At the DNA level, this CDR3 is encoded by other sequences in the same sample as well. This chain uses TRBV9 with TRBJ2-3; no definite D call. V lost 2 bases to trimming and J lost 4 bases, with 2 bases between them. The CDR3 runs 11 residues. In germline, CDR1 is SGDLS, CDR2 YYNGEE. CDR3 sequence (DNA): TGTGCCAGCAGCGTTGCAGATACGCAGTATTTT. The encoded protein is CASSVADTQYF.

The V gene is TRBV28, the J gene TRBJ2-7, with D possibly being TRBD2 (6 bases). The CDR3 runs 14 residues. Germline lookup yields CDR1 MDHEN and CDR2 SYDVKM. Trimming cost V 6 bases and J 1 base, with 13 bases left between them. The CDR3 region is CASREGGGSYEQYF. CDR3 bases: TGTGCCAGCAGGGAGGGAGGTGGGTCCTACGAGCAGTACTTC.

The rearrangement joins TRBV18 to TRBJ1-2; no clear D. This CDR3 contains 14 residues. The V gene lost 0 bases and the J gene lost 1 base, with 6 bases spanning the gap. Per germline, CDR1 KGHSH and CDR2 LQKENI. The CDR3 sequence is CASSPPTNNYGYTF. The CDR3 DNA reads TGTGCCAGCTCACCACCGACGAATAACTATGGCTACACCTTC.

CDR3 coding DNA: TGTGCCAGCAGCGGCGGACAGGGGGCCATTCATGGCTACACCTTC. This gives the protein CASSGGQGAIHGYTF. The chain couples TRBV4-2 to TRBJ1-2; 11 nucleotides align to TRBD1. This CDR3 has 15 amino acids. The V gene's germline CDR1 is LGHNA and CDR2 YNFKEQ. Trimming removed 5 bases from V and 6 bases from J; junction bases left unmatched: 8.

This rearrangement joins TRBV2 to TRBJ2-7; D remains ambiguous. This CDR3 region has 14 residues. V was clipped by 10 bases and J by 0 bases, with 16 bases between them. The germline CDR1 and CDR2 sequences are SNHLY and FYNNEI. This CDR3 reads CATLTRRSSYEQYF. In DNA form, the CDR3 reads TGTGCCACGCTGACACGCAGAAGCTCCTACGAGCAGTACTTC.

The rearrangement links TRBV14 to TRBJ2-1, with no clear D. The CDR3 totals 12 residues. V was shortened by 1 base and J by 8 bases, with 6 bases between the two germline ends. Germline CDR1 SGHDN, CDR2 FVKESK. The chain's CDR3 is CASSQGYYEQFF. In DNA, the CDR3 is TGTGCCAGCAGCCAAGGATACTATGAGCAGTTCTTC.

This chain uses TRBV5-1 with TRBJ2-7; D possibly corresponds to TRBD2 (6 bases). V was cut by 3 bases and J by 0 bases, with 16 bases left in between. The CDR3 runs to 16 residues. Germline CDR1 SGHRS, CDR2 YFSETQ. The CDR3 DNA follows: TGCGCCAGCAGCTCCGGCCTGGGGGGACGCTCCTACGAGCAGTACTTC. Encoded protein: CASSSGLGGRSYEQYF.

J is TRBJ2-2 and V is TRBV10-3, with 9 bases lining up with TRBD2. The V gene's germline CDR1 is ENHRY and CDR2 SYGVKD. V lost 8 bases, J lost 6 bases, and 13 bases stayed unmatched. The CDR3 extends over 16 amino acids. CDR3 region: CAISPSGRRNPGELFF. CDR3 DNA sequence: TGTGCCATCTCCCCCAGCGGGAGGCGTAACCCCGGGGAGCTGTTTTTT.

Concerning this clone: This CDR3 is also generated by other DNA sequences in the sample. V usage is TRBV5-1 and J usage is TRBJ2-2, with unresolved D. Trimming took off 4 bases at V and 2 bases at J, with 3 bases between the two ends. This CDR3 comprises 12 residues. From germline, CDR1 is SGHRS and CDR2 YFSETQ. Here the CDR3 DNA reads TGCGCCAGCAGCCTAAACACCGGGGAGCTGTTTTTT. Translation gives CASSLNTGELFF.

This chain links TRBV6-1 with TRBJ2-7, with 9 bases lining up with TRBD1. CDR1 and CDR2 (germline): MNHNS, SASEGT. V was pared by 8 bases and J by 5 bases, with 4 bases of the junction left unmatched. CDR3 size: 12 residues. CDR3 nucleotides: TGTGCCAGCCGGGACAGGGTACACGAGCAGTACTTC. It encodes CASRDRVHEQYF.

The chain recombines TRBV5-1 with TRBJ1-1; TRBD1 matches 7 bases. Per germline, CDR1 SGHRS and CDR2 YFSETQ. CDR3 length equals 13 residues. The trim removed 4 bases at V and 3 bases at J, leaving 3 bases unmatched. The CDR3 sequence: CASSTTGDTEAFF. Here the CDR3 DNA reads TGCGCCAGCAGCACCACAGGGGACACTGAAGCTTTCTTT.

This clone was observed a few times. The CDR3 nucleotides are TGCGCCAGCGCCTTAGAAGACAGATCGAACACCATATATTTT. Translated: CASALEDRSNTIYF. This rearrangement joins TRBV5-1 to TRBJ1-3; TRBD1 might be the D (5 bases). Germline CDR1 SGHRS, CDR2 YFSETQ. The CDR3 contains 14 residues. V was clipped by 7 bases and J by 7 bases, with 18 bases between them.

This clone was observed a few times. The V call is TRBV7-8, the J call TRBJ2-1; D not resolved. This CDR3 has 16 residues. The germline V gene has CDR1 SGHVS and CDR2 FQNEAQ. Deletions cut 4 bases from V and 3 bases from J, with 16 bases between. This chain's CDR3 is CASSWNPELGYNEQFF. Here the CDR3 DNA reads TGTGCCAGCAGCTGGAACCCAGAGCTTGGCTACAATGAGCAGTTCTTC.

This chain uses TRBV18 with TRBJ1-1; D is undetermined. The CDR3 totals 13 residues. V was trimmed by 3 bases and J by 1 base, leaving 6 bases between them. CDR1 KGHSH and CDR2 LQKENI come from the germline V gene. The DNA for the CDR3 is TGTGCCAGCTCACCTATTTGGAACACTGAAGCTTTCTTT. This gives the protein CASSPIWNTEAFF.

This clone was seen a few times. This CDR3 is CASSWGPRYEQYF. CDR3 bases: TGTGCCAGCAGTTGGGGGCCGAGATACGAGCAGTACTTC. The chain employs TRBV27 and TRBJ2-7; D possibly corresponds to TRBD1 (6 bases). With 4 bases removed from V and 4 bases from J, the gap between germline ends came to 11 bases. Germline CDR1 is MNHEY and CDR2 is SMNVEV (reference sequence). The CDR3 sequence is 13 residues long.

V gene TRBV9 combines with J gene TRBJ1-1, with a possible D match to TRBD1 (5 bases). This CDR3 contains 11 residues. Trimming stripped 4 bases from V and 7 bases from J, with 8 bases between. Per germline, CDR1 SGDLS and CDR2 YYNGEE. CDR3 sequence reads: CASSRGFEAFF. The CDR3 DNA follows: TGTGCCAGCAGCAGGGGATTTGAAGCTTTCTTT.

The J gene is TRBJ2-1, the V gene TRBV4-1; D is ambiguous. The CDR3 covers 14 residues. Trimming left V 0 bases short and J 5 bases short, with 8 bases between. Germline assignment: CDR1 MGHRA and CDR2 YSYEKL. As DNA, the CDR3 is TGCGCCAGCAGCCAAGATCCCCGCAACAATGAGCAGTTCTTC. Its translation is CASSQDPRNNEQFF.

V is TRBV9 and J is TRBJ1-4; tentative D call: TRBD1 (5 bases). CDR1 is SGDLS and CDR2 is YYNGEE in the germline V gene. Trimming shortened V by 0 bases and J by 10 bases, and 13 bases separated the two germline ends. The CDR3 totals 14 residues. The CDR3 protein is CASSVVGGGGKLFF. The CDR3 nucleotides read TGTGCCAGCAGCGTAGTCGGGGGAGGCGGAAAACTGTTTTTT.

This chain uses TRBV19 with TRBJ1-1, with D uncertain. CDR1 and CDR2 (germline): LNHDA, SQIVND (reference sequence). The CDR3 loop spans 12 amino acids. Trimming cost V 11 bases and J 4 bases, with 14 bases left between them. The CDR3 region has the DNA TGTGCCGTTATAAGCCCGGTCACTGAAGCTTTCTTT. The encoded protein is CAVISPVTEAFF.

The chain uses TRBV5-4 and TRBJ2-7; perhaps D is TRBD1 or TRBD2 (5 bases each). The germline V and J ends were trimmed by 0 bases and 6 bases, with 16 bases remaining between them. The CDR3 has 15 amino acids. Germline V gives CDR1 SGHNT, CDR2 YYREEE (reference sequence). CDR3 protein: CASSLVRDPMGEQYF. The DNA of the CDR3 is TGTGCCAGCAGCTTGGTCCGGGACCCCATGGGCGAGCAGTACTTC. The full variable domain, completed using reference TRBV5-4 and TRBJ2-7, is ETGVTQSPTHLIKTRGQQVTLRCSSQSGHNTVSWYQQALGQGPQFIFQYYREEENGRGNFPPRFSGLQFPNYSSELNVNALELDDSALYLCASSLVRDPMGEQYFGPGTRLTVT.

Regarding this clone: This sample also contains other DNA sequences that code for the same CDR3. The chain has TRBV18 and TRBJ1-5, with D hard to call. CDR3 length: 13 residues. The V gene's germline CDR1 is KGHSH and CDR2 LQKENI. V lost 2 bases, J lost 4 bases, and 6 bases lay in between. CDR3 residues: CASSPGRNQPQHF. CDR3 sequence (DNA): TGTGCCAGCTCACCAGGAAGAAATCAGCCCCAGCATTTT. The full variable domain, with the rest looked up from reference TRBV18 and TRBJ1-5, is NAGVMQNPRHLVRRRGQEARLRCSPMKGHSHVYWYRQLPEEGLKFMVYLQKENIIDESGMPKERFSAEFPKEGPSILRIQQVVRGDSAAYFCASSPGRNQPQHFGDGTRLSIL.

CDR3 sequence reads: CASSLSQGNQPQHF. The CDR3, as DNA: TGTGCCAGCAGCTTGTCGCAGGGCAATCAGCCCCAGCATTTT. The chain couples TRBV5-6 to TRBJ1-5; D is undetermined. Germline values: CDR1 SGHDT, CDR2 YYEEEE. CDR3 length: 14 residues. V lost 1 base and J lost 2, with 7 bases in between.